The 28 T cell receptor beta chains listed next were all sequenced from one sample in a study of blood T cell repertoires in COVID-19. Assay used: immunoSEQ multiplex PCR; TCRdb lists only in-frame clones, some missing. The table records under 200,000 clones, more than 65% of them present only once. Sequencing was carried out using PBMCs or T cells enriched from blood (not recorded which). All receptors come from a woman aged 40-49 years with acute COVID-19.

CDR3 nucleotides: TGTGCCAGCAGTTTATCTAGGTACGAGCAGTACTTC. As protein: CASSLSRYEQYF. J is TRBJ2-7 and V is TRBV12-3 or TRBV12-4; D is uncertain. This CDR3 spans 12 amino acids. Trimming took 2 bases from V and 4 from J, leaving 6 bases between them.

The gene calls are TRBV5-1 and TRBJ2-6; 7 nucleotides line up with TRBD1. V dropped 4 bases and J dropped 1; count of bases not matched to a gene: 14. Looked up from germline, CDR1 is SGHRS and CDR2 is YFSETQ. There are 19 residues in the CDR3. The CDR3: CASSRTFGTDTSGANVLTF. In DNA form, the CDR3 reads TGCGCCAGCAGCCGGACCTTCGGGACAGATACTTCTGGGGCCAACGTCCTGACTTTC.

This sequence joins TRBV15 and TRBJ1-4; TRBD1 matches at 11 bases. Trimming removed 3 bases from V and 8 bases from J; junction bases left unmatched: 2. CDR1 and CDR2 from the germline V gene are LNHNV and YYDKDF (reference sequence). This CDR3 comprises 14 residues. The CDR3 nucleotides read TGTGCCACCAGCAGGGGACAGGGGGGAGAAAAACTGTTTTTT. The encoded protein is CATSRGQGGEKLFF. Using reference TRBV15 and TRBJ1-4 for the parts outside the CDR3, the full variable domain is DAMVIQNPRYQVTQFGKPVTLSCSQTLNHNVMYWYQQKSSQAPKLLFHYYDKDFNNEADTPDNFQSRRPNTSFCFLDIRSPGLGDTAMYLCATSRGQGGEKLFFGSGTQLSVL.

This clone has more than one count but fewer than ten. This CDR3 reads CSVEPLASPGELFF. For the CDR3, the DNA is TGCAGCGTTGAACCCCTCGCTAGCCCCGGGGAGCTGTTTTTT. The rearrangement links TRBV29-1 to TRBJ2-2, with a possible D match to TRBD2 (5 bases). V was cut by 2 bases and J by 6 bases, with 13 bases left in between. Germline loops: CDR1 SQVTM, CDR2 ANQGSEA. The length of the CDR3 is 14 residues.

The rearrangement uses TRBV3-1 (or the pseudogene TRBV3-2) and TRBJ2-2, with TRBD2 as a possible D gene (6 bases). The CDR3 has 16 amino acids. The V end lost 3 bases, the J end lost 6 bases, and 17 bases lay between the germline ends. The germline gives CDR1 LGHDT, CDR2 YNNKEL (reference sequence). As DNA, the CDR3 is TGTGCCAGCAGCCACCGGACTAATGGTGTGGCCGGGGAGCTGTTTTTT. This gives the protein CASSHRTNGVAGELFF.

Here the CDR3 DNA reads TGTGCCAGCAGTGACGTGCCTAGCGGGGCACTATCCTCCTACAATGAGCAGTTCTTC. As protein: CASSDVPSGALSSYNEQFF. V usage is TRBV2 and J usage is TRBJ2-1, with 9 bases fitting TRBD2. The ends lost 3 bases at V and 0 bases at J; junction bases unmatched: 12. The CDR3 has 19 residues. Germline V CDR1 and CDR2: SNHLY, FYNNEI.

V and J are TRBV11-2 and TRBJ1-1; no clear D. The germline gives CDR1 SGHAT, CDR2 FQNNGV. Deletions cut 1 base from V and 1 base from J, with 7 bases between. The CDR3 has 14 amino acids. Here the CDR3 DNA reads TGTGCCAGCAGCTTAGGGAGGGCGAACACTGAAGCTTTCTTT. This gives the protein CASSLGRANTEAFF.

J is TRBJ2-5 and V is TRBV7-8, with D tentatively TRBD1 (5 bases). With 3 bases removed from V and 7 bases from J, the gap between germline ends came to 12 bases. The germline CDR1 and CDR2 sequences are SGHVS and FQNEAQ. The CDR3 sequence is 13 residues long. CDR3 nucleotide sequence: TGTGCCAGCAGCTTTGGGGCTTCGGGGACCCAGTACTTC. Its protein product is CASSFGASGTQYF.

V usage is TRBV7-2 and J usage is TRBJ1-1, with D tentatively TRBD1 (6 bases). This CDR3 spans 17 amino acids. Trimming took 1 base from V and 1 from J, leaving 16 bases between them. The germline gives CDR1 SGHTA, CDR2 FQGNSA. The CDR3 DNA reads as TGTGCCAGCAGCTTAGGGCTTCACAGGGAGACGAACACTGAAGCTTTCTTT. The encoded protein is CASSLGLHRETNTEAFF.

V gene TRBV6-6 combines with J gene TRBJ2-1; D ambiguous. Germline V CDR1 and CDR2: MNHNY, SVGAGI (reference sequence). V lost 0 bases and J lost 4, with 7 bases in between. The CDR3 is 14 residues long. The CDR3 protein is CASSYSLQYNEQFF. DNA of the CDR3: TGTGCCAGCAGTTACTCGTTACAATACAATGAGCAGTTCTTC.

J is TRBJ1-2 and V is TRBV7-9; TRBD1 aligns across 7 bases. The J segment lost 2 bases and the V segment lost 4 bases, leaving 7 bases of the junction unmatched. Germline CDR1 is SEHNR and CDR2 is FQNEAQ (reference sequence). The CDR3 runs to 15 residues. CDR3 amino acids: CASSSSGTENYGYTF. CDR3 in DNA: TGTGCCAGCAGCTCATCCGGGACAGAAAACTATGGCTACACCTTC.

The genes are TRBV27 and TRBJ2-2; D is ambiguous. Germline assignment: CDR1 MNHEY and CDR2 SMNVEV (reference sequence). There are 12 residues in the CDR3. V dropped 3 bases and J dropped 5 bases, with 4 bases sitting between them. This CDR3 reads CASSLRTGELFF. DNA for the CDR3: TGTGCCAGCAGTTTGCGGACCGGGGAGCTGTTTTTT.

In nucleotides, the CDR3 is TGTGCCAGCAGCGTTGGGACAGGGGCCAATTCACCCCTCCACTTT. It yields the protein CASSVGTGANSPLHF. The chain is built from TRBV9 and TRBJ1-6; 10 bases are a match to TRBD1. The germline V gene has CDR1 SGDLS and CDR2 YYNGEE. The CDR3 sequence is 15 residues long. V was clipped by 2 bases and J by 7 bases; unmatched bases: 3.

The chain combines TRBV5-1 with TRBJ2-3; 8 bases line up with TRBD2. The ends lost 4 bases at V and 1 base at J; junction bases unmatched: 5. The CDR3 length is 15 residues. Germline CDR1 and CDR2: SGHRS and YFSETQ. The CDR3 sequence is CASSTGRGGTDTQYF. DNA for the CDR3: TGCGCCAGCAGCACCGGGAGGGGAGGCACAGATACGCAGTATTTT.

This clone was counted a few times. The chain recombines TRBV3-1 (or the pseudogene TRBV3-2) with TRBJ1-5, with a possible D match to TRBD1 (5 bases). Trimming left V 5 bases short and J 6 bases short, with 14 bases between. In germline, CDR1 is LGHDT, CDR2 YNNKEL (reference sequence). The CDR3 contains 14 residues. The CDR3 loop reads CASSARGRVQPQHF. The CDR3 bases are TGTGCCAGCAGCGCAAGGGGTCGGGTTCAGCCCCAGCATTTT.

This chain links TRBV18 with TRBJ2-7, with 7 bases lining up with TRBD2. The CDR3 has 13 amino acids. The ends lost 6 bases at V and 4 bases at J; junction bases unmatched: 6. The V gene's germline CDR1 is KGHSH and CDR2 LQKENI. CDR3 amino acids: CASSPGGLYEQYV. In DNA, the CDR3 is TGTGCCAGCTCCCCGGGGGGATTGTACGAGCAGTACGTC.

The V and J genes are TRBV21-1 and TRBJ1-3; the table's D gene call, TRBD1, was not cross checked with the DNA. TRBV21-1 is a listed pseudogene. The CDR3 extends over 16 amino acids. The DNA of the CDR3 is TGTGCCAGCAGCACGGTGGCCAGGGTAGATGGAAACACCATATATTTT. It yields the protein CASSTVARVDGNTIYF.

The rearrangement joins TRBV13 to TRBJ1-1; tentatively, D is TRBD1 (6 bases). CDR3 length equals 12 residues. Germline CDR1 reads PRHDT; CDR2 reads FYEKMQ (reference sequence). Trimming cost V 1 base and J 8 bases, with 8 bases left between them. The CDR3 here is CASSLEGTEAFF. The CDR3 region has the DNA TGTGCCAGCAGCTTAGAAGGGACAGAAGCTTTCTTT. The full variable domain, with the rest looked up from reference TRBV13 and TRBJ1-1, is AAGVIQSPRHLIKEKRETATLKCYPIPRHDTVYWYQQGPGQDPQFLISFYEKMQSDKGSIPDRFSAQQFSDYHSELNMSSLELGDSALYFCASSLEGTEAFFGQGTRLTVV.

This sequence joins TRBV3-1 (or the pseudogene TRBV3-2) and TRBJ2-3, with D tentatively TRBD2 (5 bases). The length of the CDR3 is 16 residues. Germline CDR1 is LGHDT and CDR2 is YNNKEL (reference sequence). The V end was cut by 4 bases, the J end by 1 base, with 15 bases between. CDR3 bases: TGTGCCAGCAGCCGCCCTAGTGGGCGGGGCACAGATACGCAGTATTTT. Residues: CASSRPSGRGTDTQYF.

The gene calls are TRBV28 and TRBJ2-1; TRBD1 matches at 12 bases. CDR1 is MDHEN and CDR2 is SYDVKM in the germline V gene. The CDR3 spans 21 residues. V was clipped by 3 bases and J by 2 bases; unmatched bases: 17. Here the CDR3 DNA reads TGTGCCAGCAGTTTTCCCCGACCGGGACAGGGGGCATTGTACCCCTACAATGAGCAGTTCTTC. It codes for CASSFPRPGQGALYPYNEQFF.

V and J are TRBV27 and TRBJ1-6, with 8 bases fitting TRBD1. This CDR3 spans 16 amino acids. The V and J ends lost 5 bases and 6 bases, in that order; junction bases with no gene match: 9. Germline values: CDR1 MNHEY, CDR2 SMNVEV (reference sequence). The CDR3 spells CASSPGTGVTNSPLHF. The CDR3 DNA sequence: TGTGCCAGCAGTCCTGGGACAGGAGTCACTAATTCACCCCTCCACTTT.

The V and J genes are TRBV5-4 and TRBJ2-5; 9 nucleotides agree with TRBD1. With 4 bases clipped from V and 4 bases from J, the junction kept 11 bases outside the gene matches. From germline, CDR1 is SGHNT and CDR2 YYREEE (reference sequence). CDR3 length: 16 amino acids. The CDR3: CASSIQGARGGETQYF. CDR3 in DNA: TGTGCCAGCAGCATACAGGGGGCGAGGGGCGGAGAGACCCAGTACTTC.

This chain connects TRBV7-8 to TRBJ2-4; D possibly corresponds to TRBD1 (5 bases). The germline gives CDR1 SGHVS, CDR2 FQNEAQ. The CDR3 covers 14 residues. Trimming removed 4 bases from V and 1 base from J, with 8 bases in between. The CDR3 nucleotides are TGTGCCAGCAGCTCTCAGGGTGCCAAAAACATTCAGTACTTC. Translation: CASSSQGAKNIQYF.

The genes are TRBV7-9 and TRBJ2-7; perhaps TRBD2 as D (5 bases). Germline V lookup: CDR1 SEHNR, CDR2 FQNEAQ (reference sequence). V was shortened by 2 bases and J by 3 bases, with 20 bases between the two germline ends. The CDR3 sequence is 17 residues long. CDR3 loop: CASSLMSGTEDDYEQYF. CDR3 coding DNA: TGTGCCAGCAGCTTAATGAGTGGCACGGAGGATGACTACGAGCAGTACTTC.

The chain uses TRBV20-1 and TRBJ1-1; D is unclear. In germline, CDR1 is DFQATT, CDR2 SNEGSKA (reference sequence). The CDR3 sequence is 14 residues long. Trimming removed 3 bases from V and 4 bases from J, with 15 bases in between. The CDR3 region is CSASPTAGGTEAFF. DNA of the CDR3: TGCAGTGCTAGTCCAACGGCCGGCGGCACTGAAGCTTTCTTT.

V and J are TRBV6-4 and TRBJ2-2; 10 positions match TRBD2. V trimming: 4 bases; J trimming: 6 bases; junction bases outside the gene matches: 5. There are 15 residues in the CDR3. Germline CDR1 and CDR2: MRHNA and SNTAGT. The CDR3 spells CASSATSGIPGELFF. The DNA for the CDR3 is TGTGCCAGCAGTGCCACTAGCGGGATACCCGGGGAGCTGTTTTTT.

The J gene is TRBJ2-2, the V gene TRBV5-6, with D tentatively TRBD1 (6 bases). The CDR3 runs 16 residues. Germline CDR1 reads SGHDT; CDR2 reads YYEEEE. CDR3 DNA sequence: TGTGTCAGAATAAGGGACCGGGACACCAACACCGGGGAGCTGTTTTTT. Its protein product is CVRIRDRDTNTGELFF.

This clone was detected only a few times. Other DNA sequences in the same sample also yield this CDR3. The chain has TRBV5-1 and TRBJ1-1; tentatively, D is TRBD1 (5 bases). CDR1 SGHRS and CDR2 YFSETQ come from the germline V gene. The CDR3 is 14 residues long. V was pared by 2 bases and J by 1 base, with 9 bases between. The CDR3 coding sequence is TGCGCCAGCAGCTTATCCGGGGGGAACACTGAAGCTTTCTTT. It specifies CASSLSGGNTEAFF.